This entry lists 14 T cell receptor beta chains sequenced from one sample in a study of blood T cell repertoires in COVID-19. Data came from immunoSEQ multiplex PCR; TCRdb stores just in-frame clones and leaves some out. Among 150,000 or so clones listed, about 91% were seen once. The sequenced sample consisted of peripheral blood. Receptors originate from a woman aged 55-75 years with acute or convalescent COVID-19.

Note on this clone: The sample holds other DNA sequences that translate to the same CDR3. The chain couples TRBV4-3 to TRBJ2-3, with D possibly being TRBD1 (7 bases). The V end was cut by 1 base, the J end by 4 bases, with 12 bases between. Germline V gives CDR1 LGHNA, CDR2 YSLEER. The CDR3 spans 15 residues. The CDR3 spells CASSQGTGGADTQYF. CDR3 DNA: TGCGCCAGCAGCCAAGGGACAGGAGGGGCAGATACGCAGTATTTT.

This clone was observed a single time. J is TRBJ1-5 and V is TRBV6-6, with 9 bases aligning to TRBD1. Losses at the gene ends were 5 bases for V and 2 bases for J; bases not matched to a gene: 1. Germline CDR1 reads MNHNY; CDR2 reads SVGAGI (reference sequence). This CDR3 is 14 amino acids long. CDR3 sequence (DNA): TGTGCCAGCAGTAGGACAGGGGGCAATCAGCCCCAGCATTTT. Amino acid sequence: CASSRTGGNQPQHF.

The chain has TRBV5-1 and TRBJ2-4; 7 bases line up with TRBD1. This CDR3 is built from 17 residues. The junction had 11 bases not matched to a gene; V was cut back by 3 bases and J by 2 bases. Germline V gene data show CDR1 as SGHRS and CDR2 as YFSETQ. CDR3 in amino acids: CASSSAPYRGTKNIQYF. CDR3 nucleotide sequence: TGCGCCAGCAGCTCAGCACCTTACAGGGGAACCAAAAACATTCAGTACTTC.

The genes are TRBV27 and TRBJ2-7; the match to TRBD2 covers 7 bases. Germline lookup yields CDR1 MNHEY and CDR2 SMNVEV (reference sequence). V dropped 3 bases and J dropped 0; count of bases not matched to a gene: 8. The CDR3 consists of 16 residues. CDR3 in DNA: TGTGCCAGCAGTTTTGACGGGGGGAGGAGCTCCTACGAGCAGTACTTC. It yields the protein CASSFDGGRSSYEQYF.

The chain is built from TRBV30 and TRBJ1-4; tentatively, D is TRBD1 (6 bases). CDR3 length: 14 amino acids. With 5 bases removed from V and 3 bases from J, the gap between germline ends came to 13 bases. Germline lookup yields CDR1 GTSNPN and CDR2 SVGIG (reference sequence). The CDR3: CAWGRGPANEKLFF. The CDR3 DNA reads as TGTGCCTGGGGCAGGGGCCCGGCTAATGAAAAACTGTTTTTT. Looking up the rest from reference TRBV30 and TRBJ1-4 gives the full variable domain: SQTIHQWPATLVQPVGSPLSLECTVEGTSNPNLYWYRQAAGRGLQLLFYSVGIGQISSEVPQNLSASRPQDRQFILSSKKLLLSDSGFYLCAWGRGPANEKLFFGSGTQLSVL.

CDR3 nucleotide sequence: TGTGCCAGCATGGATAGCGGGGTTCTTTCTAGCACAGATACGCAGTATTTT. Encoded protein: CASMDSGVLSSTDTQYF. V is TRBV28 and J is TRBJ2-3; 8 bases are a match to TRBD2. Germline V gene data show CDR1 as MDHEN and CDR2 as SYDVKM. V gave up 7 bases and J gave up 0 bases; unmatched junction bases: 12. CDR3 length equals 17 residues.

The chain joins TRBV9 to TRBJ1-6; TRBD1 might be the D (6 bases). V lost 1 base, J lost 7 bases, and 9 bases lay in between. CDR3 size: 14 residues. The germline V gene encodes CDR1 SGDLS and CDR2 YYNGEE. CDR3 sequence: CASSVRDTNSPLHF. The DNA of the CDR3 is TGTGCCAGCAGCGTAAGGGACACCAATTCACCCCTCCACTTT.

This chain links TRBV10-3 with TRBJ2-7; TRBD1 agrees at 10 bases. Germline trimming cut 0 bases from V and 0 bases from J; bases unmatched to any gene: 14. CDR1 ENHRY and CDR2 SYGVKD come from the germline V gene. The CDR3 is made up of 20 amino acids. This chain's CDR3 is CAISESKGTGVSSGSYEQYF. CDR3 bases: TGTGCCATCAGTGAGTCGAAGGGGACAGGGGTTTCCTCCGGCTCCTACGAGCAGTACTTC.

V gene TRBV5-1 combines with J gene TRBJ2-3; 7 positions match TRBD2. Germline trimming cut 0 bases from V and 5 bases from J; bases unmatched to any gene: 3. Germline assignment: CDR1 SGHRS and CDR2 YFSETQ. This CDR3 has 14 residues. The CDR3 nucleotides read TGCGCCAGCAGCTTGGGCGGGAGAGGAGATACGCAGTATTTT. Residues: CASSLGGRGDTQYF. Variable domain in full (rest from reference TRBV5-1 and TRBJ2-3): KAGVTQTPRYLIKTRGQQVTLSCSPISGHRSVSWYQQTPGQGLQFLFEYFSETQRNKGNFPGRFSGRQFSNSRSEMNVSTLELGDSALYLCASSLGGRGDTQYFGPGTRLTVL.

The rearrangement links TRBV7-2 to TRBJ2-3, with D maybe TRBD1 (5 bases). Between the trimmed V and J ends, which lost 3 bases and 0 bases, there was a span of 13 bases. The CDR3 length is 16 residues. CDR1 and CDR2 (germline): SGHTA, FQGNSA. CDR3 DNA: TGTGCCAGCAGCTTTAATTTCAGGGTTAGCACAGATACGCAGTATTTT. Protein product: CASSFNFRVSTDTQYF.

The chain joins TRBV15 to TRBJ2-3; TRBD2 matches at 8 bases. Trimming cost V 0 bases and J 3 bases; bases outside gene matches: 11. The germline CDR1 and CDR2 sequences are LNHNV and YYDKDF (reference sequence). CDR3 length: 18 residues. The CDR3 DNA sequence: TGTGCCACCAGCAGAGATGGGGCAGCGGGGGCCAAAACAGATACGCAGTATTTT. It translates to CATSRDGAAGAKTDTQYF.

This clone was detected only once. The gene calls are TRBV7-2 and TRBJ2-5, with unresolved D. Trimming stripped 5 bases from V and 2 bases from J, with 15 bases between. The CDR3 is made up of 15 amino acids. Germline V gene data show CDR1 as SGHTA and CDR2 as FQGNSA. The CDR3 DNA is TGTGCCAGCAGCCCCGGATGGGCAGGTCAAGAGACCCAGTACTTC. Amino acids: CASSPGWAGQETQYF.

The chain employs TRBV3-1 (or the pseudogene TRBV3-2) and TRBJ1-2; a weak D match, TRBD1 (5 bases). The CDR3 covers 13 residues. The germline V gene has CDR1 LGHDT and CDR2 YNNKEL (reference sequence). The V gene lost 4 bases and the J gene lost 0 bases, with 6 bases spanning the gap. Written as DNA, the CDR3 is TGTGCCAGCAGCCGACAGACTAACTATGGCTACACCTTC. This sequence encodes CASSRQTNYGYTF.

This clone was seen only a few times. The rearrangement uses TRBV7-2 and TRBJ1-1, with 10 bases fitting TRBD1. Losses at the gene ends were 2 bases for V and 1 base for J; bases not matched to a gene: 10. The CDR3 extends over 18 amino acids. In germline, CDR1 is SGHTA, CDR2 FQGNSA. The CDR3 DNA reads TGTGCCAGCAGCTTACACCGGGACAGGGGCCTTGGGAACACTGAAGCTTTCTTT. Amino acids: CASSLHRDRGLGNTEAFF.